One sample yielded the 16 T cell receptor beta chains listed below, sequenced in a study of cytomegalovirus exposure and HLA in healthy donors. 13 Jbeta primers and 60 Vbeta primers were used for the PCR. Only in-frame clones appear in the TCRdb table, and some are missing; sequencing was by immunoSEQ multiplex PCR. The data show 150,000 to 200,000 clones, and the top ten clones hold approximately 0.72%. The sample consisted of PBMCs. These receptors were obtained from a woman younger than 30 in good health and CMV-seropositive.

This rearrangement joins TRBV5-1 to TRBJ2-5; no definite D call. Matching the DNA end better, TRBJ2-7 makes the J call doubtful. Germline-derived CDR1 and CDR2 are SGHRS and YFSETQ. This CDR3 comprises 13 residues. DNA of the CDR3: TGCGCCAGCAGCTTGGAGTTAGCCCACGAGCAGTACTTC. It is translated as CASSLELAHEQYF.

The chain employs TRBV14 and TRBJ2-1, with a weak D call TRBD2 (7 bases). Trimming removed 3 bases at V and 2 bases at J, with 20 bases between. Germline CDR1 is SGHDN and CDR2 is FVKESK. The CDR3 contains 18 residues. The CDR3 loop is CASSHRWRGGGPYNEQFF. The CDR3 DNA sequence: TGTGCCAGCAGCCACCGTTGGAGAGGGGGAGGGCCCTACAATGAGCAGTTCTTC.

The chain joins TRBV15 to TRBJ2-7, with TRBD2 matching over 7 bases. Germline V gene sequence: CDR1 LNHNV, CDR2 YYDKDF (reference sequence). J lost 9 bases, V lost 0 bases, and 14 bases had no gene match. The CDR3 runs to 16 residues. The CDR3 DNA follows: TGTGCCACCAGCAGAGATACTCTAGCGGACCCCTTGGGGCAGTACTTC. This codes for CATSRDTLADPLGQYF.

This chain uses TRBV29-1 with TRBJ2-7, with D tentatively TRBD1 (6 bases). V was clipped by 4 bases and J by 5 bases, with 12 bases between them. The CDR3 runs 12 residues. Germline lookup yields CDR1 SQVTM and CDR2 ANQGSEA. As DNA, the CDR3 is TGCAGCGTTGTTGAACAGGGCCACGAGCAGTACTTC. It is translated as CSVVEQGHEQYF.

CDR3 in DNA: TGTGCCAGCAGCTTTTTGACAGAACAAGAGACCCAGTACTTC. Residues: CASSFLTEQETQYF. This chain joins TRBV13 and TRBJ2-5; possible D gene TRBD1, 5 bases. This CDR3 is 14 amino acids long. Trimming removed 3 bases from V and 2 bases from J, with 10 bases in between. CDR1 PRHDT and CDR2 FYEKMQ come from the germline V gene (reference sequence).

The V call is TRBV5-1, the J call TRBJ1-1; 7 nucleotides agree with TRBD1. With 0 bases clipped from V and 5 bases from J, the junction kept 7 bases outside the gene matches. Per the germline V gene, CDR1 is SGHRS and CDR2 is YFSETQ. The CDR3 is 15 residues long. The CDR3 protein is CASSLAGGGWTEAFF. The CDR3 DNA is TGCGCCAGCAGCTTGGCCGGAGGGGGCTGGACTGAAGCTTTCTTT.

This chain joins TRBV14 and TRBJ2-5; 10 bases fit TRBD2. The length of the CDR3 is 16 residues. CDR1 is SGHDN, CDR2 FVKESK, per germline. The trim removed 0 bases at V and 5 bases at J, leaving 6 bases unmatched. The CDR3 DNA sequence: TGTGCCAGCAGCCAAGAACCTAGCGGGAGAGGGGAGACCCAGTACTTC. It yields the protein CASSQEPSGRGETQYF.

The J gene is TRBJ2-2, the V gene TRBV6-1; D is possibly TRBD2 (6 bases). V lost 6 bases to trimming and J lost 6 bases, with 8 bases between them. CDR1 is MNHNS, CDR2 SASEGT, per germline. The CDR3 has 12 residues. The CDR3 region is CASSRLAGELFF. The CDR3 coding sequence is TGTGCCAGCAGCCGACTAGCCGGGGAGCTGTTTTTT.

The V and J genes are TRBV2 and TRBJ2-5; 11 nucleotides agree with TRBD2. The CDR3 is 18 residues long. With 4 bases clipped from V and 6 bases from J, the junction kept 16 bases outside the gene matches. Germline CDR1 reads SNHLY; CDR2 reads FYNNEI. Here the CDR3 reads CASSGGLAGGLSGKTQYF. In nucleotides, the CDR3 is TGTGCCAGCAGTGGGGGATTAGCGGGGGGGCTTTCTGGGAAGACCCAGTACTTC.

This chain links TRBV4-3 with TRBJ2-7, with D possibly being TRBD1 (6 bases). CDR1 LGHNA and CDR2 YSLEER come from the germline V gene. This CDR3 is built from 13 residues. Trimming took off 1 base at V and 2 bases at J, with 6 bases between the two ends. CDR3 protein: CASSQGQAYEQYF. The DNA for the CDR3 is TGCGCCAGCAGCCAAGGACAGGCCTACGAGCAGTACTTC.

The chain carries TRBV5-1 and TRBJ2-1, with 8 bases identical to TRBD2. Germline assignment: CDR1 SGHRS and CDR2 YFSETQ. Losses at the gene ends were 6 bases for V and 3 bases for J; bases not matched to a gene: 8. The CDR3 runs to 15 residues. The CDR3 region has the DNA TGCGCCAGCACCAACTCCGGGACTAGCTACAATGAGCAGTTCTTC. It encodes CASTNSGTSYNEQFF. The whole variable domain, remainder taken from reference TRBV5-1 and TRBJ2-1, is KAGVTQTPRYLIKTRGQQVTLSCSPISGHRSVSWYQQTPGQGLQFLFEYFSETQRNKGNFPGRFSGRQFSNSRSEMNVSTLELGDSALYLCASTNSGTSYNEQFFGPGTRLTVL.

The chain recombines TRBV7-2 with TRBJ2-1, with D maybe TRBD1 (6 bases). Germline V gives CDR1 SGHTA, CDR2 FQGNSA. Trimming removed 5 bases from V and 2 bases from J, with 22 bases in between. There are 18 residues in the CDR3. DNA of the CDR3: TGTGCCAGCAGCGTTTTGGACAGCCTGGAGATCCCCTACAATGAGCAGTTCTTC. Its protein is CASSVLDSLEIPYNEQFF.

The V and J genes are TRBV30 and TRBJ2-7, with 8 bases lining up with TRBD1. Looked up from germline, CDR1 is GTSNPN and CDR2 is SVGIG (reference sequence). V shed 2 bases, J shed 6 bases, and the junction held 3 bases outside the gene matches. The CDR3 is made up of 12 amino acids. The CDR3 nucleotides are TGTGCCTGGAGTATTACAGGGGGCGAGCAGTACTTC. Its translation is CAWSITGGEQYF.

A word on this clone: Distinct nucleotide sequences in the sample also encode this CDR3. The rearrangement uses TRBV15 and TRBJ2-7; 10 bases map to TRBD1. The CDR3 runs to 14 residues. V was pared by 3 bases and J by 2 bases, with 1 base of the junction left unmatched. Per germline, CDR1 LNHNV and CDR2 YYDKDF (reference sequence). CDR3 in amino acids: CATSRDRGTYEQYF. The CDR3 DNA reads TGTGCCACCAGCAGGGACAGGGGGACCTACGAGCAGTACTTC.

V usage is TRBV5-1 and J usage is TRBJ2-7; 9 bases line up with TRBD1. The V and J ends lost 4 bases and 4 bases, in that order; junction bases with no gene match: 9. Germline V lookup: CDR1 SGHRS, CDR2 YFSETQ. The CDR3 has 15 amino acids. The CDR3 sequence is CASSPVETGGYEQYF. CDR3 DNA: TGCGCCAGCAGCCCCGTAGAGACAGGGGGATACGAGCAGTACTTC.

The rearrangement uses TRBV5-4 and TRBJ2-3; TRBD1 matches at 7 bases. V lost 3 bases, J lost 0 bases, and 10 bases stayed unmatched. The CDR3 covers 17 residues. Germline V gene sequence: CDR1 SGHNT, CDR2 YYREEE (reference sequence). CDR3 DNA: TGTGCCAGCAGCTCACCGGGACAGCCGGGAAGCACAGATACGCAGTATTTT. Its protein product is CASSSPGQPGSTDTQYF.